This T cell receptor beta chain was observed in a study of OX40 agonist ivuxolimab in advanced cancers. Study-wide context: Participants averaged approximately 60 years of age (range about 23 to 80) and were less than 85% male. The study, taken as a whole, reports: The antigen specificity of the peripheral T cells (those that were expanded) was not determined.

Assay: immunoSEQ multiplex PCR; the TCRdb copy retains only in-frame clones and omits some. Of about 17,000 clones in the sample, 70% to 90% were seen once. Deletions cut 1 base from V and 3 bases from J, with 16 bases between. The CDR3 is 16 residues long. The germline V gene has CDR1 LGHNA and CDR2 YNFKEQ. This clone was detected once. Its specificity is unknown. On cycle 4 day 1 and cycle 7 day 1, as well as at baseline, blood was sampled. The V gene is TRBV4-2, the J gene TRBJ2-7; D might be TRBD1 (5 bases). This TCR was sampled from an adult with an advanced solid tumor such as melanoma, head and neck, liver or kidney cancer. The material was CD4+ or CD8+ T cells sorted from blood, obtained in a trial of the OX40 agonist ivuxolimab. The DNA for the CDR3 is TGTGCCAGCAGCCAAGGGGGCAAGCTTACGAACTACGAGCAGTACTTC. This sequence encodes CASSQGGKLTNYEQYF.